The 9 T cell receptor beta chains below all came from one sample that was sequenced in a study of T cell repertoires in cytomegalovirus infection. TCRdb passed the reads through MiXCR, listing each CDR3 protein once. The top ten hold about 14% of the sample, which has more than 200,000 distinct CDR3 sequences, 9.1% seen once. The sequenced material came from PBMCs. The receptor source for this set is a human donor in good health (CMV status not recorded). Some clones in this sample may be carry-over from other donors' samples.

This clonotype turned up a few times. The chain couples TRBV5-1 to TRBJ1-2; D not resolved. CDR3 length equals 13 residues. Looked up from germline, CDR1 is SGHRS and CDR2 is YFSETQ. With 4 bases removed from V and 6 bases from J, the gap between germline ends came to 13 bases. This CDR3 reads CASSPGREDGYTF. Here the CDR3 DNA reads TGCGCCAGCAGCCCTGGGAGGGAGGATGGCTACACCTTC.

This clonotype has ten or more counts. DNA for the CDR3: TGTGCCAGCAGCTTAGGCAGGGCAGGAGCCAAAAACATTCAGTACTTC. It is translated as CASSLGRAGAKNIQYF. The gene calls are TRBV7-2 and TRBJ2-4; a weak D match, TRBD1 (5 bases). There are 16 residues in the CDR3. Germline values: CDR1 SGHTA, CDR2 FQGNSA. The germline V and J ends were trimmed by 1 base and 0 bases, with 10 bases remaining between them.

This clonotype appeared many times. The chain has TRBV19 and TRBJ1-1; 8 bases are shared with TRBD1. Germline trimming cut 4 bases from V and 0 bases from J; bases unmatched to any gene: 4. Germline V gene lookup returns CDR1 LNHDA and CDR2 SQIVND (reference sequence). The CDR3 is 15 residues long. The CDR3 region has the DNA TGTGCCAGTAGTAGGGGACAGGCCATGAACACTGAAGCTTTCTTT. Residues: CASSRGQAMNTEAFF. Full variable domain (rest looked up from reference TRBV19 and TRBJ1-1): DGGITQSPKYLFRKEGQNVTLSCEQNLNHDAMYWYRQDPGQGLRLIYYSQIVNDFQKGDIAEGYSVSREKKESFPLTVTSAQKNPTAFYLCASSRGQAMNTEAFFGQGTRLTVV.

This clonotype has more than one count but fewer than ten. This chain links TRBV7-8 with TRBJ1-2; the D gene is possibly TRBD1 (5 bases). Germline CDR1 SGHVS, CDR2 FQNEAQ. The CDR3 spans 13 residues. V lost 3 bases and J 8 bases, leaving 13 bases between the germline ends. CDR3 amino acids: CASSFGREPGYTF. CDR3 DNA: TGTGCCAGCAGCTTTGGCAGGGAGCCAGGCTACACCTTC.

This clonotype was observed many times. This sequence joins TRBV7-2 and TRBJ1-4; D gene ambiguous. The germline gives CDR1 SGHTA, CDR2 FQGNSA. The V and J ends lost 3 bases and 4 bases respectively, with 6 bases between them. There are 13 residues in the CDR3. This CDR3 is CASSFSNNEKLFF. CDR3 sequence (DNA): TGTGCCAGCAGCTTTAGTAATAATGAAAAACTGTTTTTT.

The sample holds many counts of this clonotype. This rearrangement joins TRBV7-2 to TRBJ2-3; D is ambiguous. Trimming took 7 bases from V and 3 from J, leaving 5 bases between them. Germline V gene lookup returns CDR1 SGHTA and CDR2 FQGNSA. The CDR3 extends over 11 amino acids. CDR3 nucleotides: TGTGCCAGCACCGTTACAGATACGCAGTATTTT. Its translation: CASTVTDTQYF.

Worth noting for this clonotype: Possible read error: a much larger clone is one base away. Lacking the conserved final phenylalanine or tryptophan, this CDR3 likely reflects a read error. The CDR3 reads CASGMFGETGANVLTV. Written as DNA, the CDR3 is TGTGCCAGCGGAATGTTTGGGGAAACTGGGGCCAACGTCCTGACTGTC. The genes are TRBV28 and TRBJ2-6; D unclear. Trimming left V 8 bases short and J 2 bases short, with 16 bases between. Germline CDR1 is MDHEN and CDR2 is SYDVKM. This CDR3 is 16 amino acids long.

This clonotype appeared many times. The rearrangement links TRBV24-1 to TRBJ2-1, with D unresolved. The CDR3 runs to 15 residues. The ends were cut back, 5 bases at V and 5 bases at J, with 15 bases in the middle. Germline loops: CDR1 KGHDR, CDR2 SFDVKD. The CDR3, as DNA: TGTGCCACCAGTGCTTCGGTATCGGGTAACAATGAGCAGTTCTTC. It yields the protein CATSASVSGNNEQFF.

This clonotype was picked up many times. The chain links TRBV9 to TRBJ1-1; a weak D match, TRBD1 (5 bases). V was clipped by 2 bases and J by 5 bases, with 16 bases between them. Germline V CDR1 and CDR2: SGDLS, YYNGEE. The CDR3 has 15 amino acids. Here the CDR3 reads CASSVRSGAGTEAFF. The CDR3 DNA sequence: TGTGCCAGCAGCGTTCGATCCGGGGCCGGGACTGAAGCTTTCTTT.